This T cell receptor (beta chain) originates from a study of T cells after yellow fever vaccination. Study summary: Any fraction with a low cell number was prepared using SMART-Seq v4 Ultra Low Input. General study points: The study found a weaker secondary response that peaked faster, day 5 versus 15. Some clonotypes, a small share, were shared between CD4 and CD8 compartments.

TCRdb recomputed calls from the 5' RACE reads with MiXCR, one row per CDR3 protein. The sample lists more than 300,000 distinct CDR3 sequences; roughly 4.3% were seen once. With V trimmed by 1 base and J by 8 bases, 7 bases remained unmatched. CDR1 SGHTA and CDR2 FQGNSA come from the germline V gene. This CDR3 contains 14 residues. This clonotype was recorded at least ten times. The antigen is unknown. Source: PBMCs, taken 15 days after the yellow fever booster vaccination. This chain joins TRBV7-2 and TRBJ1-2; 7 nucleotides line up with TRBD1. The sequence was obtained from a man between 18 and 29 years old who received the YFV17D yellow fever vaccine. CDR3 amino acids: CASSLVAGGEGYTF. CDR3 nucleotides: TGTGCCAGCAGCTTAGTTGCAGGGGGAGAGGGCTACACCTTC.